The present TCR beta chain was sequenced within a study of blood T cell repertoires in COVID-19. Study background: The samples span acute and convalescent COVID-19 from the United States, Italy and Spain.

Original handling: Reference gene primer amplification gave nucleated cell count estimates. The repertoire was sequenced with immunoSEQ multiplex PCR; TCRdb's copy has only in-frame clones and lacks some. V, J and clone size are those of that table, while D and trimming were read from the DNA. The sample includes 130,000 or so clones, roughly 90% of them seen just once. The V and J ends lost 2 bases and 10 bases respectively, with 12 bases between them. The CDR3 has 12 amino acids. CDR1 and CDR2 from the germline V gene are GTSNPN and SVGIG (reference sequence). The sequence was collected from a man aged 70-80 years with active COVID-19. V is TRBV30 and J is TRBJ2-1; weak D call: TRBD2 (6 bases). Input material: peripheral blood. CDR3 loop: CAWSPTGVEQFF. As DNA, the CDR3 is TGTGCCTGGAGTCCCACGGGGGTCGAGCAGTTCTTC.